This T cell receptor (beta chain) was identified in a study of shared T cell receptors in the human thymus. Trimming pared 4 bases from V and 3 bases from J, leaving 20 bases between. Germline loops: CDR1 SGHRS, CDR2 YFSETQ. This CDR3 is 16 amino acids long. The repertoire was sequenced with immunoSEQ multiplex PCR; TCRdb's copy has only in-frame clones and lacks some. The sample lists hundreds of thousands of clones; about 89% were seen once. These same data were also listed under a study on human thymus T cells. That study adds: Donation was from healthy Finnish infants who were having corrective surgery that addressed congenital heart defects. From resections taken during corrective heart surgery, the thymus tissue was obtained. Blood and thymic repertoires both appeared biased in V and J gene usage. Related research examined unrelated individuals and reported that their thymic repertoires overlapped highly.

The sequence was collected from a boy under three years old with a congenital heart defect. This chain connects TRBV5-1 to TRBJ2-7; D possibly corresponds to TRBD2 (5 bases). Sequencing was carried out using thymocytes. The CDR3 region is CASSPTAANNFYEQYF. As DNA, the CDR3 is TGCGCCAGCAGCCCCACAGCGGCCAACAATTTCTACGAGCAGTACTTC.